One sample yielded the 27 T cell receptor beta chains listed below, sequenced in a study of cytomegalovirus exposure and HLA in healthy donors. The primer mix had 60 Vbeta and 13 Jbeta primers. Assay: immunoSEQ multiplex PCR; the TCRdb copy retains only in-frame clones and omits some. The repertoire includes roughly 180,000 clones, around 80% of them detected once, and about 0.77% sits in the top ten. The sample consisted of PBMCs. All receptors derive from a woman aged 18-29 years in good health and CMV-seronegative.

Here the CDR3 DNA reads TGTGCCATCAGTGAGTCAACGCCAGTGTACAATGAGCAGTTCTTC. Encoded protein: CAISESTPVYNEQFF. The rearrangement links TRBV10-3 to TRBJ2-1; D unresolved. Trimming removed 0 bases from V and 4 bases from J, with 10 bases in between. This CDR3 is built from 15 residues. Germline V gene lookup returns CDR1 ENHRY and CDR2 SYGVKD.

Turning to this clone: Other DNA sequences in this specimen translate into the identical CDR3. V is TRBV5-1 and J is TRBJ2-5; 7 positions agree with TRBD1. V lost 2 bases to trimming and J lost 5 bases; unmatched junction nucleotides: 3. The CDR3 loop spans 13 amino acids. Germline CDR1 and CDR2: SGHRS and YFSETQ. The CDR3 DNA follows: TGCGCCAGCAGCTTAGGGGGACAGGAGACCCAGTACTTC. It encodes CASSLGGQETQYF.

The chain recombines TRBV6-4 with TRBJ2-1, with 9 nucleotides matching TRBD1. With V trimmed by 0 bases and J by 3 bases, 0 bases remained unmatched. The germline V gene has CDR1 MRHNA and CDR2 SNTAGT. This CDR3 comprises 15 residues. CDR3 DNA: TGTGCCAGCAGTGACTCGACAGGGGGCTACAATGAGCAGTTCTTC. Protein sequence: CASSDSTGGYNEQFF.

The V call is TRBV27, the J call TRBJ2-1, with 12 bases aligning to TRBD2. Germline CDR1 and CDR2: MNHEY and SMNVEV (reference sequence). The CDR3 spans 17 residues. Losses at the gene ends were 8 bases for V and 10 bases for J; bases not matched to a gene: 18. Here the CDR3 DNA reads TGTGCCAGCGGCAAAGACCTGAAGACTAGCGGGAGTCGCGAGCAGTTCTTC. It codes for CASGKDLKTSGSREQFF.

Here the CDR3 DNA reads TGTGCCAGCAGTGAAGCCGCGGGGCCGAGAGAAAAACTGTTTTTT. Encoded protein: CASSEAAGPREKLFF. V is TRBV6-1 and J is TRBJ1-4; D perhaps matches TRBD1 (5 bases). V lost 0 bases to trimming and J lost 8 bases, with 13 bases between them. The CDR3 runs 15 residues. The V gene's germline CDR1 is MNHNS and CDR2 SASEGT.

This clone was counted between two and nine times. The CDR3 loop is CAISIGQGNYGYTF. The CDR3, as DNA: TGTGCCATCAGCATCGGACAGGGGAACTATGGCTACACCTTC. The gene calls are TRBV10-3 and TRBJ1-2, with 9 bases that match TRBD1. Germline V gene data show CDR1 as ENHRY and CDR2 as SYGVKD. This CDR3 has 14 residues. V lost 6 bases and J lost 2; bases outside the gene matches: 4.

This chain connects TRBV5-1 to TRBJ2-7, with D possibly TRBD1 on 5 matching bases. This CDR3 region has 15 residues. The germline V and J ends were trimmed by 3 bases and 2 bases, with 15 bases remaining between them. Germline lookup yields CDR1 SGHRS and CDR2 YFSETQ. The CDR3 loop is CASSSRQGGTYEQYF. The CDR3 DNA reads TGCGCCAGCAGCTCCCGGCAGGGTGGGACCTACGAGCAGTACTTC. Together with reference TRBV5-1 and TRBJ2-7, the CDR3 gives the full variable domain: KAGVTQTPRYLIKTRGQQVTLSCSPISGHRSVSWYQQTPGQGLQFLFEYFSETQRNKGNFPGRFSGRQFSNSRSEMNVSTLELGDSALYLCASSSRQGGTYEQYFGPGTRLTVT.

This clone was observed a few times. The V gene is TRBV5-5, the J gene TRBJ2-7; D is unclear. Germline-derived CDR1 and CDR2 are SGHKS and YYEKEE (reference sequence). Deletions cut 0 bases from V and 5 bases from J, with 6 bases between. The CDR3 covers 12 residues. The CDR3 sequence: CASSLVVHEQYF. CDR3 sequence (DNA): TGTGCCAGCAGCTTGGTCGTCCACGAGCAGTACTTC.

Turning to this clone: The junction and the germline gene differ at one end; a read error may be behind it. CDR3 DNA sequence: TGCTGCGGGGGGACAGACCTCTATGGCTACACCTTC. This sequence encodes CCGGTDLYGYTF. The chain carries TRBV28 and TRBJ1-2; 7 positions match TRBD1. The CDR3 is made up of 12 amino acids. Germline CDR1 and CDR2: MDHEN and SYDVKM.

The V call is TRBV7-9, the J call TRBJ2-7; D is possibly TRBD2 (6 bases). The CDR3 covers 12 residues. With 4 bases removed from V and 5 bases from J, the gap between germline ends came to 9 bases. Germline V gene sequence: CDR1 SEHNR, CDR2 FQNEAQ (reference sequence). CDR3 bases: TGTGCCAGCAGCTCGACTAGGCACGAGCAGTACTTC. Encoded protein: CASSSTRHEQYF.

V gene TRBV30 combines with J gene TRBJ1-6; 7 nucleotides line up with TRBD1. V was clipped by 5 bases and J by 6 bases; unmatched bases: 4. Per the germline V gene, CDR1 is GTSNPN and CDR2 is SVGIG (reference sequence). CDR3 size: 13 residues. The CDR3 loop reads CAWVDRANSPLHF. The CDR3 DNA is TGTGCCTGGGTTGACAGGGCTAATTCACCCCTCCACTTT.

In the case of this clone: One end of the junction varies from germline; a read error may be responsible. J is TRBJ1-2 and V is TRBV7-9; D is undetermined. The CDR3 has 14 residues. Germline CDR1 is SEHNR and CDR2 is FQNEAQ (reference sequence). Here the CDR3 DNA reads TGTTCCAGCAGCTCAGATATGGTGCGGTATGGCTACACCTTC. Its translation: CSSSSDMVRYGYTF.

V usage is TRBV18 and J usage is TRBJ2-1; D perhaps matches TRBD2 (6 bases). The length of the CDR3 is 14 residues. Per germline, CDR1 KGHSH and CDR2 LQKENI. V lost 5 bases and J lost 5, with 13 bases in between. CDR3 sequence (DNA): TGTGCCAGCTCATTGTCCGGGACTCACAATGAGCAGTTCTTC. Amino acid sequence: CASSLSGTHNEQFF. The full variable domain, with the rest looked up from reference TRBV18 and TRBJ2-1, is NAGVMQNPRHLVRRRGQEARLRCSPMKGHSHVYWYRQLPEEGLKFMVYLQKENIIDESGMPKERFSAEFPKEGPSILRIQQVVRGDSAAYFCASSLSGTHNEQFFGPGTRLTVL.

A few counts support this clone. This chain's CDR3 is CASSLITTGRGEQYF. The CDR3 nucleotides read TGCGCCAGCAGCTTAATCACTACAGGGAGGGGCGAGCAGTACTTC. This chain uses TRBV5-1 with TRBJ2-7, with D possibly TRBD2 on 7 matching bases. This CDR3 contains 15 residues. Germline lookup yields CDR1 SGHRS and CDR2 YFSETQ. Trimming pared 2 bases from V and 6 bases from J, leaving 18 bases between.

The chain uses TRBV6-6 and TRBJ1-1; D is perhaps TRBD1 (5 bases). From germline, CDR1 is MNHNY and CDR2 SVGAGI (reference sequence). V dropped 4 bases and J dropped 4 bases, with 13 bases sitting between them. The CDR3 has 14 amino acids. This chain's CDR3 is CASSLGRVSTEAFF. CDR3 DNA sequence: TGTGCCAGCAGTTTGGGCAGGGTGAGCACTGAAGCTTTCTTT.

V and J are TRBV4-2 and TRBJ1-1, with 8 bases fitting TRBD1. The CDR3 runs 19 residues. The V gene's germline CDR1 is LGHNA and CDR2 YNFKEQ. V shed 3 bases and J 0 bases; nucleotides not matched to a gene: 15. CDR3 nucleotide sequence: TGTGCCAGCAGCCAGTGGACAGGGAGCGAAACAACTATGAACACTGAAGCTTTCTTT. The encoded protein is CASSQWTGSETTMNTEAFF.

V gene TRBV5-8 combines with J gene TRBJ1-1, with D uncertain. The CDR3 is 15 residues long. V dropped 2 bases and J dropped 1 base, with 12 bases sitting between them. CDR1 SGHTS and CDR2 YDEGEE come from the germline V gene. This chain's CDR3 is CASSFTDNRNTEAFF. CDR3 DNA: TGTGCCAGCAGCTTTACTGACAACAGGAACACTGAAGCTTTCTTT.

The CDR3, as DNA: TGTGCCAGTAGTATAGATGAGGGACAAGAGACCCAGTACTTC. This translates into CASSIDEGQETQYF. The chain recombines TRBV19 with TRBJ2-5; weak D call: TRBD2 (5 bases). The germline gives CDR1 LNHDA, CDR2 SQIVND (reference sequence). The CDR3 totals 14 residues. V lost 0 bases and J 2 bases, leaving 7 bases between the germline ends.

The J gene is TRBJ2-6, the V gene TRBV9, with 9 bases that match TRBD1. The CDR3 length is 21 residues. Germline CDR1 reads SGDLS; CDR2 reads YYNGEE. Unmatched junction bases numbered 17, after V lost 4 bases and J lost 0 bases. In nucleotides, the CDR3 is TGTGCCAGCAGCCCACAGGGACAGGGTGGCATTATTCGCTCTGGGGCCAACGTCCTGACTTTC. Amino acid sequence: CASSPQGQGGIIRSGANVLTF.

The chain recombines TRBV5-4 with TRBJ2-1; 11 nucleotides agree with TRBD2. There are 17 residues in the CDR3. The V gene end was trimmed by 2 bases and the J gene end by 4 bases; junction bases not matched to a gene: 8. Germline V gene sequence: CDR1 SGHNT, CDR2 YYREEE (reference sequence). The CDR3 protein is CASSFKGGLAVYNEQFF. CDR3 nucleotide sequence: TGTGCCAGCAGCTTTAAGGGGGGACTAGCGGTTTACAATGAGCAGTTCTTC.

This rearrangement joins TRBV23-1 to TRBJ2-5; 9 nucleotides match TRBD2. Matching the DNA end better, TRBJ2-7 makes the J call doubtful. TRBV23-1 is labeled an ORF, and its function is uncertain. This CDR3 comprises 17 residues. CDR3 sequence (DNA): TGCGCCAGCAGTCAATCGGCTAGCGGGACCCGCTCCTACGAGCAGTACTTC. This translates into CASSQSASGTRSYEQYF.

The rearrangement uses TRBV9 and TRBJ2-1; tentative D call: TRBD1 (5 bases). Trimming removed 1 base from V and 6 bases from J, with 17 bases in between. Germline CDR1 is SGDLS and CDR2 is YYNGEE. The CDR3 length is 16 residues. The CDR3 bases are TGTGCCAGCAGCGTAAGTGCTTGGGGCCTAACCAATGAGCAGTTCTTC. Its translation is CASSVSAWGLTNEQFF.

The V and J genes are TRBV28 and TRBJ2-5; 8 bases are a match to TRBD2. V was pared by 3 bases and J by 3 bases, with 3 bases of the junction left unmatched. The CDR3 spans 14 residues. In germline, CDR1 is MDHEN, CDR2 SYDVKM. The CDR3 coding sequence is TGTGCCAGCAGTTTCGGCGGGGGGAAAGAGACCCAGTACTTC. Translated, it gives CASSFGGGKETQYF.

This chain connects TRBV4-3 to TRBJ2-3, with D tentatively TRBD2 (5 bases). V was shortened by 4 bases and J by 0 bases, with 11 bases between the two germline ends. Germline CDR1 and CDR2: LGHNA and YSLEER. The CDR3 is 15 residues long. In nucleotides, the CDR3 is TGCGCCAGCAGCCGGAACGGGATTAGCACAGATACGCAGTATTTT. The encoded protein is CASSRNGISTDTQYF.

The DNA for the CDR3 is TGTGCCAGCAGCAAAGATGGGACAGGGGACGATGGCTACACCTTC. This translates into CASSKDGTGDDGYTF. The rearrangement joins TRBV21-1 to TRBJ1-2; no check of the table's D call, TRBD1, against the DNA was made. TRBV21-1 is a pseudogene locus. The CDR3 is 15 residues long.

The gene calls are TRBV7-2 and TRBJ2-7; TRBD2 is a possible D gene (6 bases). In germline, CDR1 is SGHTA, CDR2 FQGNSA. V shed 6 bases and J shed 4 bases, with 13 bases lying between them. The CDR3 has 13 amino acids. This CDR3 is CASSMAGFYEQYF. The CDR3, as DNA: TGTGCCAGCAGTATGGCGGGATTTTACGAGCAGTACTTC.

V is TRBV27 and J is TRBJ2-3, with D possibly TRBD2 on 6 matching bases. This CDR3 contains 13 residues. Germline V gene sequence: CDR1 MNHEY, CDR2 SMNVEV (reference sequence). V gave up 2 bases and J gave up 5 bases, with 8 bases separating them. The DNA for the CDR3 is TGTGCCAGCAGTTTAAGGAGGGTAGATACGCAGTATTTT. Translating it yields CASSLRRVDTQYF.